A single sample is the source of the 3 T cell receptor beta chains below, sequenced in a study of T-cell reconstitution after alpha-beta-depleted transplantation in children. During its preparation, the TCRbeta library received unique molecular identifiers. A single record per CDR3 protein comes from TCRdb applying MiXCR to the PCR reads. In the table there are approximately 500,000 distinct CDR3 sequences, 8% to 11% of which are singletons. This specimen consisted of PBMCs, obtained before TCRalphabeta/CD19-depleted stem cell transplant. These receptors were taken from a child aged 2 to 9 with inherited bone marrow failure, due to receive a stem cell transplant.

Regarding this clonotype: One base away lies a much larger clone, so this may be a sequencing read error. V is TRBV27 and J is TRBJ2-1, with 8 bases identical to TRBD1. Germline V gives CDR1 MNHEY, CDR2 SMNVEV (reference sequence). This CDR3 has 15 amino acids. J gave up 8 bases and V 6 bases, and 12 bases lay outside the gene matches. The DNA for the CDR3 is TGTGCCAGCAGATTACCGGGACAGGCCAACGATGAGCAGTTCTTC. It translates to CASRLPGQANDEQFF.

Only a few counts were recorded for this clonotype. This CDR3 reads CSDAGWTSGSCGNEQFF. The CDR3 DNA reads TGCAGTGACGCGGGGTGGACTAGCGGGTCCTGCGGCAATGAGCAGTTCTTC. This chain uses TRBV20-1 with TRBJ2-1; 11 positions match TRBD2. Germline V gives CDR1 DFQATT, CDR2 SNEGSKA (reference sequence). The J segment lost 6 bases and the V segment lost 7 bases, leaving 17 bases of the junction unmatched. The CDR3 length is 17 residues.

This clonotype occurred many times. This sequence joins TRBV4-3 and TRBJ1-1; perhaps TRBD1 as D (5 bases). V lost 0 bases and J lost 7, with 15 bases in between. The CDR3 is 15 amino acids. Germline V CDR1 and CDR2: LGHNA, YSLEER. CDR3 region: CASSQDRYRDGEAFF. The CDR3 DNA sequence: TGCGCCAGCAGCCAAGATCGATATAGGGACGGTGAAGCTTTCTTT.